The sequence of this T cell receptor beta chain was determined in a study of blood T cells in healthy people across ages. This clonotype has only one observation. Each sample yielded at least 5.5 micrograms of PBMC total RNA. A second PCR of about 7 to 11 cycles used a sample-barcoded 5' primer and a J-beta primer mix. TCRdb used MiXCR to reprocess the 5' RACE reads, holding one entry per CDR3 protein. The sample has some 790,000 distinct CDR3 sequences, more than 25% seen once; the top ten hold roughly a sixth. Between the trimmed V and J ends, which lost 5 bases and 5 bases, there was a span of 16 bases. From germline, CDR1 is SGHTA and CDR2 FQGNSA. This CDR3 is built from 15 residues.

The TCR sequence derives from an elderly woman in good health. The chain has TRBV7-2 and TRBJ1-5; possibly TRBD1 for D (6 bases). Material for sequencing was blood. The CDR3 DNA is TGTGCCAGCAGCGACGCCCCAGGGGTCTATCAGCCCCAGCATTTT. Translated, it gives CASSDAPGVYQPQHF.